This T cell receptor (beta chain) appears in the sequencing data of a study of identical twins. With 3 bases removed from V and 0 bases from J, the gap between germline ends came to 9 bases. The CDR3 is made up of 15 amino acids. Germline V gene sequence: CDR1 MNHNS, CDR2 SASEGT. TCRdb independently ran MiXCR on the 5' RACE reads; one entry per CDR3 protein. This sample has about 1.7 million distinct CDR3 sequences, with less than 35% found just once. General study findings and limits: Memory repertoires lacked the insertion deficit that abundant cord blood beta clonotypes showed.

This clonotype was picked up a small number of times. Its cognate antigen is unknown. Source material: cord blood. The receptor comes from a newborn girl in good health. The rearrangement joins TRBV6-1 to TRBJ1-5, with D perhaps TRBD1 (6 bases). DNA of the CDR3: TGTGCCAGCAGTGAGAGGGACATTAGCAATCAGCCCCAGCATTTT. Translating gives CASSERDISNQPQHF.